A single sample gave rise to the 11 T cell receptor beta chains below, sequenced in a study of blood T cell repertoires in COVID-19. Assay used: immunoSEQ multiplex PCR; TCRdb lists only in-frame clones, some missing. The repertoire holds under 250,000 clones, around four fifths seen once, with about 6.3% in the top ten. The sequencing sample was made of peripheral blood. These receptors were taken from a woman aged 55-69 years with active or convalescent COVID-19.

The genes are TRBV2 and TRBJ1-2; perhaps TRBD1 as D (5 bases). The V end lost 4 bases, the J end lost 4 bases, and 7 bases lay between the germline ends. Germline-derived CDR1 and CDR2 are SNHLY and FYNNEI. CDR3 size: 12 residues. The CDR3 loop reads CASSGQGYGYTF. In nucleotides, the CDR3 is TGTGCCAGCAGTGGGCAGGGCTATGGCTACACCTTC. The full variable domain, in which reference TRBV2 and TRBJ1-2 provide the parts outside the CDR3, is EPEVTQTPSHQVTQMGQEVILRCVPISNHLYFYWYRQILGQKVEFLVSFYNNEISEKSEIFDDQFSVERPDGSNFTLKIRSTKLEDSAMYFCASSGQGYGYTFGSGTRLTVV.

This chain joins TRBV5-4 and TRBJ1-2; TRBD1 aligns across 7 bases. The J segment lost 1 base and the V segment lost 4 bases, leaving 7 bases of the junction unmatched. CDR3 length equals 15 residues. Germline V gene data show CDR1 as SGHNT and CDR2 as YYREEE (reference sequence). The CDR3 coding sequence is TGTGCCAGCAGCCATTCAAGACAGGGTAACTATGGCTACACCTTC. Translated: CASSHSRQGNYGYTF.

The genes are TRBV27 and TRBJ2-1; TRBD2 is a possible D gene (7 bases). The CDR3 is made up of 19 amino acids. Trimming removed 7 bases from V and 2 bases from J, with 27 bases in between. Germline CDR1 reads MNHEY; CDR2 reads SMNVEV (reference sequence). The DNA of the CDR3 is TGTGCCAGCACTCCTATTTGGGGGGGCCGGAGCGCCGCCTACAATGAGCAGTTCTTC. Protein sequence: CASTPIWGGRSAAYNEQFF.

CDR3 in amino acids: CASSGFGGGNSPLHF. The CDR3 nucleotides read TGTGCCAGCAGTGGATTCGGTGGGGGGAATTCACCCCTCCACTTT. This rearrangement joins TRBV6-4 to TRBJ1-6; tentatively, D is TRBD1 (5 bases). Germline lookup yields CDR1 MRHNA and CDR2 SNTAGT. V shed 4 bases and J shed 7 bases, with 14 bases lying between them. The CDR3 spans 15 residues.

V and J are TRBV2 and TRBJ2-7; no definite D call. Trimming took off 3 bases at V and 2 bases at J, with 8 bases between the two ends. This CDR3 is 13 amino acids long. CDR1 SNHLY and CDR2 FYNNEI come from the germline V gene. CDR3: CASSEIQTYEQYF. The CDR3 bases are TGTGCCAGCAGTGAGATACAAACCTACGAGCAGTACTTC.

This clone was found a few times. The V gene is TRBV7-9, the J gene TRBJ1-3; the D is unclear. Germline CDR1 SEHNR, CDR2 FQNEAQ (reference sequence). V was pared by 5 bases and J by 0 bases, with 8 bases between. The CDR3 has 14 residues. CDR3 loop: CASSPDISGNTIYF. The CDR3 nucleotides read TGTGCCAGCAGCCCAGACATCTCTGGAAACACCATATATTTT.

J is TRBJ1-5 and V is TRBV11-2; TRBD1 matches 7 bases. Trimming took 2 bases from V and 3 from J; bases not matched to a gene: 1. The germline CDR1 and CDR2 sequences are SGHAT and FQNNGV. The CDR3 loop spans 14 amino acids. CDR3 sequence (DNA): TGTGCCAGCAGCTTAACAGGGGACAATCAGCCCCAGCATTTT. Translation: CASSLTGDNQPQHF.

CDR3 residues: CASSPPGIGEQYF. The CDR3, as DNA: TGTGCCAGCAGCCCTCCGGGGATAGGCGAGCAGTACTTC. The genes are TRBV11-3 and TRBJ2-7; tentatively, D is TRBD2 (5 bases). The ends were cut back, 5 bases at V and 6 bases at J, with 14 bases in the middle. CDR3 length equals 13 residues. Germline values: CDR1 SGHNT, CDR2 YENEEA.

The CDR3, as DNA: TGTGCCAGCAGCCAAGTGGGAGGAGGCAGGGCGGAGACCCAGTACTTC. This translates into CASSQVGGGRAETQYF. V usage is TRBV3-1 (or the pseudogene TRBV3-2) and J usage is TRBJ2-5; weak D call: TRBD2 (6 bases). The V gene lost 1 base and the J gene lost 5 bases, with 17 bases spanning the gap. Germline V gene lookup returns CDR1 LGHDT and CDR2 YNNKEL (reference sequence). This CDR3 has 16 residues.

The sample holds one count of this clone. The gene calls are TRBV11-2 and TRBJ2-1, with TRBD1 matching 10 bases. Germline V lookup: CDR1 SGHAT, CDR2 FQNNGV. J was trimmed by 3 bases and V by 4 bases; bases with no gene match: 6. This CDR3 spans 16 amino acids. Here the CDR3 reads CASSSYDRGLYNEQFF. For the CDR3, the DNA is TGTGCCAGCAGCTCGTACGACAGGGGGCTCTACAATGAGCAGTTCTTC.

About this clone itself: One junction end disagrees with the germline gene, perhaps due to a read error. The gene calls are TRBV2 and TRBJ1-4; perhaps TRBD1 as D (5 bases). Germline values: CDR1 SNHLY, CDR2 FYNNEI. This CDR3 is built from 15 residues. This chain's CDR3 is CASREDSSTNEKLFF. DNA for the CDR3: TGTGCCAGCAGGGAAGACAGTTCAACTAATGAAAAACTGTTTTTT.